This TCR beta chain was sequenced for a study of Graves' ophthalmopathy and Graves' hyperthyroidism. The length of the CDR3 is 14 residues. Trimming removed 3 bases at V and 1 base at J, with 7 bases between. The germline V gene has CDR1 MNHNS and CDR2 SASEGT. Stable hyperthyroidism was defined by absence of ophthalmopathy within 18 months of follow-up. This clonotype was counted at least ten times. RNA transcripts were the source from which TCR beta CDR3 regions were amplified. The library came from an HTBI-primed first-round RT-PCR and a second-round multiplex PCR. TCRdb reprocessed the multiplex PCR reads with MiXCR, giving one entry per CDR3 protein. This table holds more than 300,000 distinct CDR3 sequences, approximately 15% found once.

The chain joins TRBV6-1 to TRBJ1-5; a possible D gene is TRBD1 (6 bases). The material sequenced was peripheral blood. The receptor was isolated from a woman aged 18-29 years with stable Graves' hyperthyroidism. CDR3 sequence (DNA): TGTGCCAGCAGTGACAGGGGAAGCAATCAGCCCCAGCATTTT. This encodes CASSDRGSNQPQHF.